This T cell receptor beta chain originates from a study of cytomegalovirus exposure and HLA in healthy donors. Germline V gene data show CDR1 as SGHRS and CDR2 as YFSETQ. V was pared by 3 bases and J by 5 bases, with 9 bases of the junction left unmatched. CDR3 size: 16 residues. This clone occurred once. What it binds is unknown. TCRdb's table, derived via immunoSEQ multiplex PCR, lists solely in-frame clones and lacks some. The table shows some 140,000 clones, with about 90% occurring only once. Study-level results: The listing of 150 or so TCR beta chains classed them as cytomegalovirus-associated. Cytomegalovirus status was reportedly diagnosed by the classifier with high specificity and sensitivity.

The gene calls are TRBV5-1 and TRBJ2-2; 8 nucleotides line up with TRBD1. The sequence was collected from a man between 18 and 29 years old in good health and CMV-seronegative. Sample: PBMCs. Here the CDR3 DNA reads TGCGCCAGCAGCTGGGGGACAGGTTCGTTTACCGGGGAGCTGTTTTTT. It specifies CASSWGTGSFTGELFF.